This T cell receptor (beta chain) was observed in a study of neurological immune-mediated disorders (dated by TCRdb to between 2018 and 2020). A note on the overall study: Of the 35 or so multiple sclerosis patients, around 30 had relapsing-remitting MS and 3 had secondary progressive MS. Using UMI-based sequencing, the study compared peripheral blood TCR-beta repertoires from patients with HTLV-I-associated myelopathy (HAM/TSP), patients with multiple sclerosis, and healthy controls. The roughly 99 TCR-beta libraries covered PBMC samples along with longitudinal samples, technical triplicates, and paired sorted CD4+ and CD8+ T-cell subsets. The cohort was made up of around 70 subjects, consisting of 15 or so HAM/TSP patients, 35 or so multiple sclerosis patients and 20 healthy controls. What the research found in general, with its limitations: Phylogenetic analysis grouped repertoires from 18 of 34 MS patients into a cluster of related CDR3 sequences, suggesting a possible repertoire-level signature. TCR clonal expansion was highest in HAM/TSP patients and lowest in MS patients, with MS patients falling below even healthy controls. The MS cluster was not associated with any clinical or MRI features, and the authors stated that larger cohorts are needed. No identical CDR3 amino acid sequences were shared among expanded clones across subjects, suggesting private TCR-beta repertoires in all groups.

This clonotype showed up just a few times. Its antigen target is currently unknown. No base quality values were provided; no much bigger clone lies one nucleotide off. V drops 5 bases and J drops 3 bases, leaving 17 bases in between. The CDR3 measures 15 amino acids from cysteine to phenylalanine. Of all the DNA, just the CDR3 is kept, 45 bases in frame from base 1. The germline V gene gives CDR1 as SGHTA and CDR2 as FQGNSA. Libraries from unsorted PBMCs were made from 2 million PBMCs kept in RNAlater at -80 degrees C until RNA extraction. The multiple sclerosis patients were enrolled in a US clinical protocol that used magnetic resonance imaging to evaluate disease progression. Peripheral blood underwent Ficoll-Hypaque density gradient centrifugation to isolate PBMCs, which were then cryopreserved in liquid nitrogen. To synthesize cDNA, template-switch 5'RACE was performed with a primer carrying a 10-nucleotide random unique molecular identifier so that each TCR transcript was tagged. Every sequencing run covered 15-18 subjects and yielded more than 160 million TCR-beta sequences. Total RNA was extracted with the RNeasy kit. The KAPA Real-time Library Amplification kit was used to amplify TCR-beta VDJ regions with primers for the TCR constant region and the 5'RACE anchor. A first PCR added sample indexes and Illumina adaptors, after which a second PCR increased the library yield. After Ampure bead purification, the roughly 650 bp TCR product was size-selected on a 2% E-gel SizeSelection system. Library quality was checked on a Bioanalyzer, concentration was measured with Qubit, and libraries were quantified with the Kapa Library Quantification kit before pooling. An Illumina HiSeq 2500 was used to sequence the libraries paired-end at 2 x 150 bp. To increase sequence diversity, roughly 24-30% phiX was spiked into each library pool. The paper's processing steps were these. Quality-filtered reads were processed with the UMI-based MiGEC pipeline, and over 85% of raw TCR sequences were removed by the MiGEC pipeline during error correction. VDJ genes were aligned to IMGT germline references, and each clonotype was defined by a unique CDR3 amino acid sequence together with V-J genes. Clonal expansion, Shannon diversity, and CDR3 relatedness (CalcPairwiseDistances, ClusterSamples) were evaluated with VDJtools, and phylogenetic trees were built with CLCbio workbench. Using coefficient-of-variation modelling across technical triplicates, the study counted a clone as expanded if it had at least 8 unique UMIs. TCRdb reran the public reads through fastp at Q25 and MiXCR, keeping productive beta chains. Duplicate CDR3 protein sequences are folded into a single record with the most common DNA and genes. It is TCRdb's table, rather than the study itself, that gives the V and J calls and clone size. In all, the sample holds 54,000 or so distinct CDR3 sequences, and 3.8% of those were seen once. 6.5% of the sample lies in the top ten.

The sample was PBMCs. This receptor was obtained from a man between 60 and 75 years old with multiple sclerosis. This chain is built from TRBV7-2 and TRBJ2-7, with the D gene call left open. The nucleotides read TGTGCCAGCAGCAGAGCCCGCGACCGTAACTACGAGCAGTACTTC. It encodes CASSRARDRNYEQYF. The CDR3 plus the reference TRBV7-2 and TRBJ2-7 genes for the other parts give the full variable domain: GAGVSQSPSNKVTEKGKDVELRCDPISGHTALYWYRQSLGQGLEFLIYFQGNSAPDKSGLPSDRFSAERTGGSVSTLTIQRTQQEDSAVYLCASSRARDRNYEQYFGPGTRLTVT.